This record concerns one TCR beta chain sequence. This clone was seen more than once but under ten times. Its antigen is unknown. Per-nucleotide qualities are absent, and no much larger clonotype sits a single base away. TCRB CDR3 regions were amplified from approximately 2 ug genomic DNA, or all available DNA if less, using the immunoSEQ assay. For multiplex PCR, 60 forward primers for TCR V beta segments and 13 reverse primers for J beta segments were used. To estimate reads per starting template, synthetic control templates were spiked into each sample at limiting dilution. The Illumina HiSeq System generated sequencing reads of 87 bp. The authors' analysis ran thus. PCR and sequencing errors were removed by a nearest neighbor algorithm that merged closely related sequences. TCR overlap was measured as the percentage of unique tumor TCR beta sequences also present in the same patient's peripheral blood. Drawn from immuneACCESS, this table holds only the in-frame rearrangements with V and J called that TCRdb kept. Clones are partly lost; checked studies trace under half to an unresolved V gene and leave the rest unexplained. V and J calls and clone size are given by that table; D and trimming were obtained from the DNA. In this sample the table shows around 89,000 clones, 65% to 90% of which occur a single time. The ten largest make up around 14% of the sample.

The germline ends are 9 bases apart after V is trimmed by 5 bases and J by 5 bases. Taken from cysteine to phenylalanine, the CDR3 has 13 residues. Just the 39-base CDR3 DNA is kept, in frame starting at base 1. Via the germline V gene, CDR1 is ENHRY and CDR2 SYGVKD. This sample is drawn from a study of glioma-infiltrating T cells after dendritic cell vaccination listed by TCRdb under 2016. For the wider study: A cohort of roughly 15 glioblastoma patients from Phase I and II dendritic cell vaccination trials was included, of whom 9 were newly diagnosed and 6 had recurrent disease. The vaccine was prepared from monocyte-derived dendritic cells that were cultured for seven days with IL-4 and GM-CSF and then pulsed overnight with autologous tumor lysate. Each patient got three intradermal injections of the dendritic cell vaccine, spaced at biweekly intervals, in the arm below the axilla. Survival after dendritic cell vaccination was correlated with TCR sequencing metrics such as TIL content and the overlap between tumor and blood repertoires. Patients received autologous tumor lysate-pulsed dendritic cell vaccination between about 2002 and 2013. Tumor-infiltrating lymphocyte content was quantified and tumor and blood repertoires were compared in dendritic cell-vaccinated glioblastoma patients by deep sequencing of TCR beta CDR3 regions. What the authors observed across the whole study: The cohort was small and heterogeneous, only a few patients had full blood and tumor sets, and even fewer had initial-recurrent tumor pairs. The TCR overlap response model with three groups was called speculative and said to need prospective validation. After dendritic cell vaccination, a higher estimated pretreatment TIL content predicted longer time to progression and longer overall survival. TCR clonality showed no direct relationship with survival, which suggests that a diverse polyclonal response may be important.

Selection of patients required sufficient residual fresh-frozen tumor tissue and over two years of available survival data. An isocitrate dehydrogenase mutation was not carried by any of the glioblastoma patients, although molecular status was otherwise variable. PBMC were collected before vaccination, two weeks after the third vaccination, and at tumor progression when it occurred. The Qiagen DNeasy Blood extraction Kit was used for extraction of genomic DNA. Sequenced here: blood, sampled before dendritic cell vaccination. This clonotype was obtained from a human donor with glioblastoma. In this chain, TRBV10-3 is recombined with TRBJ1-4; there is no confident call for the D gene. CDR3 region: CAISWASNEKLFF. The DNA reads as follows: TGTGCCATCAGTTGGGCCTCGAATGAAAAACTGTTTTTT.